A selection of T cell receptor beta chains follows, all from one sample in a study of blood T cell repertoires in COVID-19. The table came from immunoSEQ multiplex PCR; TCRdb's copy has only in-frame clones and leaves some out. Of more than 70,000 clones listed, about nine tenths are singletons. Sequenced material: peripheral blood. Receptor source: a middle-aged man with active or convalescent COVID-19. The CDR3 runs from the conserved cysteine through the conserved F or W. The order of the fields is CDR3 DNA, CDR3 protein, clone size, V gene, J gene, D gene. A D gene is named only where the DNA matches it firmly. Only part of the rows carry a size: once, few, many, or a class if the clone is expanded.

CDR3 DNA: TGCGCCAGCAGCCTCAGGTGGGGCCAGGCAGGGGATGCGCAGTATTTT
CDR3 protein: CASSLRWGQAGDAQYF
clone size: -
V gene: TRBV4-1
J gene: TRBJ2-3
D gene: -

CDR3 DNA: TGTGCCAGTAGTTCGGGGGGGGGCCCCGGGGAGCTGTTTTTT
CDR3 protein: CASSSGGGPGELFF
clone size: once
V gene: TRBV19
J gene: TRBJ2-2
D gene: TRBD2

CDR3 DNA: TGTGCCAGCAGCCAAAGGGACAGGGGGACGAGCGGGGAGCTGTTTTTT
CDR3 protein: CASSQRDRGTSGELFF
clone size: -
V gene: TRBV6-2/TRBV6-3
J gene: TRBJ2-2
D gene: TRBD1

CDR3 DNA: TGTGCCTGGAGGACAGGGCCTAATGAAAAACTGTTTTTT
CDR3 protein: CAWRTGPNEKLFF
clone size: -
V gene: TRBV30
J gene: TRBJ1-4
D gene: TRBD1

CDR3 DNA: TGTGCCAGCACCTCCGGGACAGGGGGCTATTCCCCAGATGGCTACACCTTC
CDR3 protein: CASTSGTGGYSPDGYTF
clone size: -
V gene: TRBV27
J gene: TRBJ1-2
D gene: TRBD1

CDR3 DNA: TGTGCCAGCAGCCAAGAGGGGACAGGGGCCACCTCTGGAAACACCATATATTTT
CDR3 protein: CASSQEGTGATSGNTIYF
clone size: -
V gene: TRBV4-2
J gene: TRBJ1-3
D gene: TRBD1

CDR3 DNA: TGTGCCAGTGCCGAAAGCGGGGCCTCCTACGAGCAGTACTTC
CDR3 protein: CASAESGASYEQYF
clone size: -
V gene: TRBV19
J gene: TRBJ2-7
D gene: TRBD2

CDR3 DNA: TGCAGCGTTGAAATAACGGAGGGTACCGAAAAACTGTTTTTT
CDR3 protein: CSVEITEGTEKLFF
clone size: -
V gene: TRBV29-1
J gene: TRBJ1-4
D gene: -

CDR3 DNA: TGCGCCAGCAATCCTCTAGCGGGGGAGACCCAGTACTTC
CDR3 protein: CASNPLAGETQYF
clone size: -
V gene: TRBV5-1
J gene: TRBJ2-5
D gene: TRBD2

CDR3 DNA: TGTGCCAGCAGCTTACAGGGGAATCAGCCCCAGCATTTT
CDR3 protein: CASSLQGNQPQHF
clone size: -
V gene: TRBV7-9
J gene: TRBJ1-5
D gene: -

CDR3 DNA: TGTGCCATCCAGGGACAGGGGGCTTCCGAGCAGTACTTC
CDR3 protein: CAIQGQGASEQYF
clone size: -
V gene: TRBV10-3
J gene: TRBJ2-7
D gene: TRBD1

CDR3 DNA: TGTGCCAGTAGTAGCGGAGCGGCTTCTTACACCGGGGAGCTGTTTTTT
CDR3 protein: CASSSGAASYTGELFF
clone size: -
V gene: TRBV19
J gene: TRBJ2-2
D gene: -

CDR3 DNA: TGTGCCAGCAGTCAACAGGGGGCTGGTCGAGCAGATACGCAGTATTTT
CDR3 protein: CASSQQGAGRADTQYF
clone size: -
V gene: TRBV7-9
J gene: TRBJ2-3
D gene: TRBD1

CDR3 DNA: TGCAGCGTTTGGGTGGAGAAACTGTTTTTT
CDR3 protein: CSVWVEKLFF
clone size: once
V gene: TRBV29-1
J gene: TRBJ1-4
D gene: -

CDR3 DNA: TGTGCCAGCAGTTCCCCTCGGGGGGGGGATGAAAAACTGTTTTTT
CDR3 protein: CASSSPRGGDEKLFF
clone size: once
V gene: TRBV27
J gene: TRBJ1-4
D gene: -

CDR3 DNA: TGCGCCAGCAGCTTGGGGACAGGGCAGAACACTGAAGCTTTCTTT
CDR3 protein: CASSLGTGQNTEAFF
clone size: -
V gene: TRBV5-1
J gene: TRBJ1-1
D gene: TRBD1

CDR3 DNA: TGCAGCGTCCCCCGGGGGAGAGATCTGTTTTTT
CDR3 protein: CSVPRGRDLFF
clone size: -
V gene: TRBV29-1
J gene: TRBJ1-4
D gene: -

CDR3 DNA: TGTGCCAGCAGTTTTAGCTGGAACACTGAAGCTTTCTTT
CDR3 protein: CASSFSWNTEAFF
clone size: -
V gene: TRBV27
J gene: TRBJ1-1
D gene: -

CDR3 DNA: TGTGCCAGCAGTGAAATCAGGGTCGGTCAGCCCCAGCATTTT
CDR3 protein: CASSEIRVGQPQHF
clone size: -
V gene: TRBV2
J gene: TRBJ1-5
D gene: -

CDR3 DNA: TGTGCCCTGAACAGGGGGCAGGGGACAGATACGCAGTATTTT
CDR3 protein: CALNRGQGTDTQYF
clone size: -
V gene: TRBV6-5
J gene: TRBJ2-3
D gene: TRBD1

CDR3 DNA: TGTGCCAGCAATACGGGACAGGGGCTTTACACTGAAGCTTTCTTT
CDR3 protein: CASNTGQGLYTEAFF
clone size: -
V gene: TRBV6-5
J gene: TRBJ1-1
D gene: TRBD1

CDR3 DNA: TGTGCCAGCTCATCCCGGGACTATGGCTACACCTTC
CDR3 protein: CASSSRDYGYTF
clone size: -
V gene: TRBV18
J gene: TRBJ1-2
D gene: -

CDR3 DNA: TGTGCCAGCCGGGGGACAGACACAGATACGCAGTATTTT
CDR3 protein: CASRGTDTDTQYF
clone size: -
V gene: TRBV6-5
J gene: TRBJ2-3
D gene: -

CDR3 DNA: TGTGCCATCAGATCGGAGGGATCCTATAATTCACCCCTCCACTTT
CDR3 protein: CAIRSEGSYNSPLHF
clone size: -
V gene: TRBV10-3
J gene: TRBJ1-6
D gene: -

CDR3 DNA: TGTGCCAGCAGGCCCCGGGACAGGGCCCATGAGCAGTTCTTC
CDR3 protein: CASRPRDRAHEQFF
clone size: -
V gene: TRBV6-5
J gene: TRBJ2-1
D gene: TRBD1

CDR3 DNA: TGTGCCAGCAGCTTCCAAACGGGGCGGGGGGAGCAGTACTTC
CDR3 protein: CASSFQTGRGEQYF
clone size: -
V gene: TRBV7-2
J gene: TRBJ2-7
D gene: TRBD2

CDR3 DNA: TGCGCCAGCAGCTTGACAGGAGTTCCTTTATTAAGTTCACCCCTCCACTTT
CDR3 protein: CASSLTGVPLLSSPLHF
clone size: -
V gene: TRBV5-1
J gene: TRBJ1-6
D gene: -

CDR3 DNA: TGTGCCAGCAGTTACGAGGGGGCGAATTCACCCCTCCACTTT
CDR3 protein: CASSYEGANSPLHF
clone size: -
V gene: TRBV6-2/TRBV6-3
J gene: TRBJ1-6
D gene: TRBD1

CDR3 DNA: TGTGCCAGCAGCTTAACTAGCGGGGACCAAGAGACCCAGTACTTC
CDR3 protein: CASSLTSGDQETQYF
clone size: few
V gene: TRBV7-9
J gene: TRBJ2-5
D gene: TRBD2

CDR3 DNA: TGTGCCAGCAGCGTTGCGGCGGGGGATCGACAAGAGACCCAGTACTTC
CDR3 protein: CASSVAAGDRQETQYF
clone size: once
V gene: TRBV9
J gene: TRBJ2-5
D gene: TRBD2

CDR3 DNA: TGTGCCAGCTCACCGTCAGGAGAATTAACCGGGACTGGTCGGCATTTT
CDR3 protein: CASSPSGELTGTGRHF
clone size: -
V gene: TRBV18
J gene: TRBJ2-3
D gene: -

CDR3 DNA: TGTGCCAGCACCGAGGGGGTAACTGGAAACACCATATATTTT
CDR3 protein: CASTEGVTGNTIYF
clone size: -
V gene: TRBV2
J gene: TRBJ1-3
D gene: -

CDR3 DNA: TGCGCCAGCAGCCAAGTAGGGGCTAGCGGGGGTCAAACAGATACGCAGTATTTT
CDR3 protein: CASSQVGASGGQTDTQYF
clone size: -
V gene: TRBV4-1
J gene: TRBJ2-3
D gene: TRBD2

CDR3 DNA: TGTGCCTGGAGTCCCCGGGACAGACAGTTCCCCAGAGGCTACACCTTC
CDR3 protein: CAWSPRDRQFPRGYTF
clone size: few
V gene: TRBV30
J gene: TRBJ1-2
D gene: TRBD1

CDR3 DNA: TGTGCCAGCAGTCCTTCGTCCGGGGAGACCCAGTACTTC
CDR3 protein: CASSPSSGETQYF
clone size: -
V gene: TRBV12-3/TRBV12-4
J gene: TRBJ2-5
D gene: -

CDR3 DNA: TGTGCCAGCAGTAACGGACAGGGCGTCTACAATGAGCAGTTCTTC
CDR3 protein: CASSNGQGVYNEQFF
clone size: -
V gene: TRBV6-5
J gene: TRBJ2-1
D gene: TRBD1

CDR3 DNA: TGCGCCAGCAGCCCGGGGACACCCACCGGGGAGCTGTTTTTT
CDR3 protein: CASSPGTPTGELFF
clone size: few
V gene: TRBV5-1
J gene: TRBJ2-2
D gene: -

CDR3 DNA: TGTGCCAGCAGCTTAGCGAGGGAGACCCAGTACTTC
CDR3 protein: CASSLARETQYF
clone size: -
V gene: TRBV7-6
J gene: TRBJ2-5
D gene: -

CDR3 DNA: TGTGCCTGGAACTGGACAGGGGAGTTTAACTATGGCTACACCTTC
CDR3 protein: CAWNWTGEFNYGYTF
clone size: -
V gene: TRBV30
J gene: TRBJ1-2
D gene: TRBD1

CDR3 DNA: TGCAGCGTTGAACTGGGGCCGAACACTGAAGCTTTCTTT
CDR3 protein: CSVELGPNTEAFF
clone size: once
V gene: TRBV29-1
J gene: TRBJ1-1
D gene: -

CDR3 DNA: TGTGCCAGTAAGAGTAATCATAATGAAAAACTGTTTTTT
CDR3 protein: CASKSNHNEKLFF
clone size: -
V gene: TRBV19
J gene: TRBJ1-4
D gene: -

CDR3 DNA: TGTGCCAGCAGCGTTGCCGGGACAGGGAATGAAAAACTGTTTTTT
CDR3 protein: CASSVAGTGNEKLFF
clone size: -
V gene: TRBV5-6
J gene: TRBJ1-4
D gene: TRBD1

CDR3 DNA: TGTGCCAGTAGTACGGACAGGATTACACAAGAGACCCAGTACTTC
CDR3 protein: CASSTDRITQETQYF
clone size: -
V gene: TRBV19
J gene: TRBJ2-5
D gene: TRBD1

CDR3 DNA: TGTGCCAGCTCAGAGGGAAGCGACAACAATGAGCAGTTCTTC
CDR3 protein: CASSEGSDNNEQFF
clone size: -
V gene: TRBV18
J gene: TRBJ2-1
D gene: -

CDR3 DNA: TGCGCCAGCAGCATCACAATGGACAATGAGCAGTTCTTC
CDR3 protein: CASSITMDNEQFF
clone size: -
V gene: TRBV5-1
J gene: TRBJ2-1
D gene: -

CDR3 DNA: TGTGCCAGCAGCCAAACAATCGGGACAGGGGGATACTACAATGAGCAGTTCTTC
CDR3 protein: CASSQTIGTGGYYNEQFF
clone size: -
V gene: TRBV14
J gene: TRBJ2-1
D gene: TRBD1

CDR3 DNA: TGTGCCAACCGAGCTGGGCAGAGCTCCTACAATGAGCAGTTCTTC
CDR3 protein: CANRAGQSSYNEQFF
clone size: -
V gene: TRBV2
J gene: TRBJ2-1
D gene: -

CDR3 DNA: TGTGCCAGCAGTTTAGACAGCCACTACGAGCAGTACTTC
CDR3 protein: CASSLDSHYEQYF
clone size: -
V gene: TRBV28
J gene: TRBJ2-7
D gene: -